This TCR beta chain derives from a study of PD-1 blockade in classical Hodgkin lymphoma. Clones were read by immunoSEQ multiplex PCR, and TCRdb kept only the in-frame ones, dropping some. Of more than 140,000 clones listed, 78% are singletons. Brentuximab vedotin exposure varied among the patients, all of whom had relapsed after autologous stem cell transplantation. Germline values: CDR1 LNHDA, CDR2 SQIVND (reference sequence). Trimming took off 5 bases at V and 0 bases at J, with 7 bases between the two ends. The CDR3 runs 14 residues. The V gene is TRBV19, the J gene TRBJ2-2; D call uncertain. This specimen consisted of peripheral blood mononuclear cells (PBMCs), obtained before the second cycle of nivolumab. The TCR sequence derives from a human donor with classical Hodgkin lymphoma. The CDR3 DNA sequence: TGTGCCAGTAGTTGGCAGGCGAACACCGGGGAGCTGTTTTTT. Translation: CASSWQANTGELFF.